The 19 T cell receptor beta chains presented below share a single source sample, sequenced in a study of T-cell reconstitution after alpha-beta-depleted transplantation in children. Construction of the TCRbeta library involved unique molecular identifiers. Via MiXCR, TCRdb re-called the PCR reads, giving one row per CDR3 protein. This sample has around 480,000 distinct CDR3 sequences; about 31% occur once, and the top ten carry around 2.5%. The sample consisted of PBMCs from the stem cell graft donor, taken from the stem cell graft. The receptors derive from a human donor who donated a stem cell graft to a child with aplastic anemia.

The chain links TRBV21-1 to TRBJ2-4. TRBV21-1 constitutes a pseudogene. The CDR3 runs to 17 residues. The DNA for the CDR3 is TGTGCCAGCAGCAGACGGCGACACCTACTAGCCAAAAACATTCAGTACTTC. It yields the protein CASSRRRHLLAKNIQYF.

The J gene is TRBJ2-6, the V gene TRBV9; the D is unclear. Germline lookup yields CDR1 SGDLS and CDR2 YYNGEE. The CDR3 has 14 amino acids. Trimming removed 7 bases from V and 0 bases from J, with 8 bases in between. CDR3: CASGQFSGANVLTF. CDR3 DNA sequence: TGTGCCAGCGGTCAATTCTCTGGGGCCAACGTCCTGACTTTC.

The rearrangement joins TRBV4-3 to TRBJ2-3; 9 bases line up with TRBD2. Germline V gene data show CDR1 as LGHNA and CDR2 as YSLEER. The ends lost 0 bases at V and 5 bases at J; junction bases unmatched: 3. The CDR3 contains 15 residues. Here the CDR3 reads CASSQEREGVDTQYF. The CDR3 nucleotides are TGCGCCAGCAGCCAAGAGCGGGAGGGCGTAGATACGCAGTATTTT.

With respect to this clonotype: Mismatch with germline at one junction end may stem from a read error. V is TRBV20-1 and J is TRBJ2-4, with a weak D call TRBD1 (6 bases). The germline V gene has CDR1 DFQATT and CDR2 SNEGSKA (reference sequence). The CDR3 length is 15 residues. CDR3 sequence reads: CSAQQGRGAKNSQYF. CDR3 bases: TGCAGTGCTCAACAGGGCCGGGGCGCCAAAAACAGTCAGTACTTC.

V is TRBV30 and J is TRBJ1-1, with D tentatively TRBD1 (5 bases). The CDR3 has 14 amino acids. Germline loops: CDR1 GTSNPN, CDR2 SVGIG (reference sequence). V lost 1 base, J lost 1 base, and 10 bases lay in between. The CDR3 nucleotides are TGTGCCTGGAGTGGATCAAGGGGGAACACTGAAGCTTTCTTT. Amino acid sequence: CAWSGSRGNTEAFF.

CDR3 nucleotides: TGCGCCAGCAGCCCTCCCGCCGGGGAGGTCTACACCTTC. Residues: CASSPPAGEVYTF. The rearrangement uses TRBV5-1 and TRBJ1-2; D is unresolved. V lost 4 bases to trimming and J lost 10 bases, with 17 bases between them. The germline V gene encodes CDR1 SGHRS and CDR2 YFSETQ. There are 13 residues in the CDR3. The full variable domain, with the rest looked up from reference TRBV5-1 and TRBJ1-2, is KAGVTQTPRYLIKTRGQQVTLSCSPISGHRSVSWYQQTPGQGLQFLFEYFSETQRNKGNFPGRFSGRQFSNSRSEMNVSTLELGDSALYLCASSPPAGEVYTFGSGTRLTVV.

The chain couples TRBV5-1 to TRBJ2-3; D perhaps matches TRBD2 (6 bases). The CDR3 length is 14 residues. V was clipped by 4 bases and J by 5 bases, with 14 bases between them. Per the germline V gene, CDR1 is SGHRS and CDR2 is YFSETQ. The CDR3 is CASSQPEGGDTQYF. The CDR3, as DNA: TGCGCCAGCAGCCAGCCGGAGGGCGGAGATACGCAGTATTTT. Combining the CDR3 with reference TRBV5-1 and TRBJ2-3 gives the whole variable domain KAGVTQTPRYLIKTRGQQVTLSCSPISGHRSVSWYQQTPGQGLQFLFEYFSETQRNKGNFPGRFSGRQFSNSRSEMNVSTLELGDSALYLCASSQPEGGDTQYFGPGTRLTVL.

In its sample, this clonotype was seen a few times. J is TRBJ1-5 and V is TRBV18; 7 nucleotides line up with TRBD1. The length of the CDR3 is 15 residues. From germline, CDR1 is KGHSH and CDR2 LQKENI. With V trimmed by 3 bases and J by 4 bases, 6 bases remained unmatched. CDR3 region: CASSPEDRPNQPQHF. The CDR3 DNA follows: TGTGCCAGCTCACCGGAGGACAGGCCAAATCAGCCCCAGCATTTT.

This clonotype occurred a few times. J is TRBJ1-4 and V is TRBV12-3 or TRBV12-4; D is uncertain. The CDR3 consists of 13 residues. V was pared by 0 bases and J by 8 bases, with 7 bases between. The CDR3 DNA reads TGTGCCAGCAGTTTAGCAGTTTGGGAAAAACTGTTTTTT. It translates to CASSLAVWEKLFF.

This clonotype was seen a handful of times. V is TRBV5-1 and J is TRBJ2-1; 12 bases align to TRBD2. CDR1 and CDR2 from the germline V gene are SGHRS and YFSETQ. The CDR3 is 15 amino acids. Trimming at V came to 6 bases and at J to 7 bases, leaving 8 bases not matched to a gene. CDR3 region: CASTLTSGRGNEQFF. In DNA, the CDR3 is TGCGCCAGCACGTTGACTAGCGGGAGAGGGAATGAGCAGTTCTTC.

The chain combines TRBV7-2 with TRBJ2-7, with TRBD2 as a possible D gene (5 bases). CDR1 is SGHTA and CDR2 is FQGNSA in the germline V gene. The CDR3 length is 14 residues. V lost 1 base and J lost 6, with 13 bases in between. CDR3 bases: TGTGCCAGCAGCTTAGGTTTTGGAGGCGGCGAGCAGTACGTC. Residues: CASSLGFGGGEQYV.

V and J are TRBV24-1 and TRBJ2-1; 8 bases align to TRBD1. Trimming removed 4 bases from V and 2 bases from J; junction bases left unmatched: 6. CDR1 is KGHDR, CDR2 SFDVKD, per germline. The CDR3 spans 16 residues. DNA for the CDR3: TGTGCCACCAGTGACCAAGACAGGGGAGCCTACAATGAGCAGTTCTTC. Its protein is CATSDQDRGAYNEQFF.

The chain combines TRBV9 with TRBJ2-1; 10 bases match TRBD2. The length of the CDR3 is 15 residues. Germline V CDR1 and CDR2: SGDLS, YYNGEE. The junction had 3 bases not matched to a gene; V was cut back by 3 bases and J by 3 bases. Written as DNA, the CDR3 is TGTGCCAGCAGCGCGAGACTAGCGGGCTACAATGAGCAGTTCTTC. Translating gives CASSARLAGYNEQFF.

The genes are TRBV10-3 and TRBJ2-1, with 8 nucleotides matching TRBD1. Germline CDR1 ENHRY, CDR2 SYGVKD. The CDR3 loop spans 13 amino acids. V shed 11 bases, J shed 5 bases, and the junction held 8 bases outside the gene matches. The CDR3 protein is CASGTGNNNEQFF. CDR3 in DNA: TGTGCCTCGGGGACAGGTAATAACAATGAGCAGTTCTTC.

In this sample, this clonotype turned up many times. The chain links TRBV4-1 to TRBJ1-5, with 9 nucleotides matching TRBD1. The CDR3 covers 16 residues. Germline V lookup: CDR1 MGHRA, CDR2 YSYEKL. Unmatched junction bases numbered 6, after V lost 4 bases and J lost 2 bases. CDR3 loop: CASSRLWTGGNQPQHF. For the CDR3, the DNA is TGCGCCAGCAGCCGACTCTGGACAGGGGGCAATCAGCCCCAGCATTTT.

V gene TRBV12-3 or TRBV12-4 combines with J gene TRBJ2-3; D is unresolved. The V end was cut by 6 bases, the J end by 6 bases, with 10 bases between. The CDR3 contains 12 residues. CDR3 DNA: TGTGCCAGCAGGGGGATTTCGGATACGCAGTATTTT. It encodes CASRGISDTQYF.

This clonotype was counted only a few times. The chain has TRBV24-1 and TRBJ2-1; tentative D call: TRBD2 (6 bases). Trimming took 9 bases from V and 5 from J, leaving 13 bases between them. This CDR3 has 13 residues. CDR1 and CDR2 from the germline V gene are KGHDR and SFDVKD. CDR3 loop: CATESGYNNEQFF. Here the CDR3 DNA reads TGTGCCACCGAGAGCGGGTATAACAATGAGCAGTTCTTC.

The chain carries TRBV29-1 and TRBJ2-1, with no clear D. V lost 3 bases, J lost 9 bases, and 18 bases lay in between. Germline loops: CDR1 SQVTM, CDR2 ANQGSEA. CDR3 length: 14 amino acids. The CDR3: CSVERANSGGEQFF. The CDR3 DNA is TGCAGCGTTGAGCGAGCGAACTCTGGCGGTGAGCAGTTCTTC.

DNA for the CDR3: TGTGCCAGCAGCACTGAGGACCCCGCGGCGAGGGGCTACACCTTC. Amino acid sequence: CASSTEDPAARGYTF. The chain is built from TRBV9 and TRBJ1-2, with no clear D. CDR1 is SGDLS and CDR2 is YYNGEE in the germline V gene. The CDR3 spans 15 residues. Trimming pared 4 bases from V and 8 bases from J, leaving 21 bases between.